The rows below give T cell receptor beta chains drawn from one sample of a study of early T cells in non-severe SARS-CoV-2 infection. One entry per CDR3 protein results from TCRdb running MiXCR on the 5' RACE reads. The table has about 60,000 distinct CDR3 sequences, 8% to 10% seen once. The sample comprised whole blood. The origin of the receptors is an adult who was a healthcare worker with PCR-confirmed SARS-CoV-2 infection or an uninfected control (not recorded which). Each CDR3 is given with its conserved first and last residue. The D gene is left open where the match is weak. A clone size is listed for some rows: how often the clone was seen (once, few, many), or a class if it is expanded.

V gene: TRBV3-1; J gene: TRBJ2-1; clone size: few; D gene: NA; CDR3 protein: CASSPRGHEQFF; CDR3 DNA: TGTGCCAGCAGCCCCAGGGGCCATGAGCAGTTCTTC
V gene: TRBV6-2/TRBV6-3; J gene: TRBJ2-3; clone size: many; D gene: TRBD2; CDR3 protein: CASSKRLAGGQPSTDTQYF; CDR3 DNA: TGTGCCAGCAGCAAGAGACTAGCGGGGGGGCAGCCCAGCACAGATACGCAGTATTTT
V gene: TRBV5-1; J gene: TRBJ2-5; clone size: few; D gene: NA; CDR3 protein: CASSLITGKETQYF; CDR3 DNA: TGCGCCAGCAGCTTGATCACAGGGAAGGAGACCCAGTACTTC
V gene: TRBV12-3/TRBV12-4; J gene: TRBJ2-5; clone size: NA; D gene: TRBD2; CDR3 protein: CASTTRTSGDQETQYF; CDR3 DNA: TGTGCCAGCACGACTCGGACTAGCGGGGACCAAGAGACCCAGTACTTC
V gene: TRBV18; J gene: TRBJ2-5; clone size: NA; D gene: NA; CDR3 protein: CASSPYPRTMETQYF; CDR3 DNA: TGTGCCAGCTCACCATACCCCCGGACCATGGAGACCCAGTACTTC
V gene: TRBV5-4; J gene: TRBJ2-2; clone size: NA; D gene: TRBD1; CDR3 protein: CASSPGQAMVTGELFF; CDR3 DNA: TGTGCCAGCAGCCCAGGACAGGCGATGGTCACCGGGGAGCTGTTTTTT
V gene: TRBV5-5; J gene: TRBJ1-2; clone size: few; D gene: NA; CDR3 protein: CASSPIYAGGGYTF; CDR3 DNA: TGTGCCAGCAGCCCGATATATGCGGGGGGCGGCTACACCTTC
V gene: TRBV3-1; J gene: TRBJ1-2; clone size: many; D gene: NA; CDR3 protein: CASSQVSDGEYGYTF; CDR3 DNA: TGTGCCAGCAGCCAAGTTTCTGACGGTGAATATGGCTACACCTTC
V gene: TRBV5-1; J gene: TRBJ1-1; clone size: NA; D gene: NA; CDR3 protein: CASSDSLNTEAFF; CDR3 DNA: TGCGCCAGCAGCGACAGCTTGAACACTGAAGCTTTCTTT
V gene: TRBV12-5; J gene: TRBJ1-1; clone size: few; D gene: NA; CDR3 protein: CASGPTDRVNTEAFF; CDR3 DNA: TGTGCTAGTGGCCCAACAGACAGAGTGAACACTGAAGCTTTCTTT
V gene: TRBV29-1; J gene: TRBJ2-4; clone size: many; D gene: NA; CDR3 protein: CSVEDGGYTKNIQYF; CDR3 DNA: TGCAGCGTTGAAGATGGAGGCTATACAAAAAACATTCAGTACTTC
V gene: TRBV10-3; J gene: TRBJ2-2; clone size: few; D gene: NA; CDR3 protein: CAISEQTKNTGELFF; CDR3 DNA: TGTGCCATCAGTGAGCAGACCAAGAACACCGGGGAGCTGTTTTTT
V gene: TRBV3-1; J gene: TRBJ2-5; clone size: NA; D gene: NA; CDR3 protein: CASSISQETQYF; CDR3 DNA: TGTGCCAGCAGCATAAGCCAGGAGACCCAGTACTTC